Listed here is a single T cell receptor beta chain. V was clipped by 6 bases and J by 12 bases, with 12 bases between them. This CDR3 contains 12 residues. The sample is drawn from a study of blood T cell repertoires in COVID-19. Turning to the study itself: Italy, Spain and the United States were the sources of the convalescent and acute COVID-19 samples.

Sequenced by immunoSEQ multiplex PCR; TCRdb stores in-frame clones only, minus some. The sample lists about 74,000 clones, roughly 88% occurring once. The specimen sequenced was peripheral blood. The rearrangement links TRBV12-3 or TRBV12-4 to TRBJ1-6; D unclear. This receptor was taken from a man in his 70s with active or convalescent COVID-19. The CDR3 protein is CASSYEGGPLHF. The CDR3 DNA follows: TGTGCCAGCAGCTACGAAGGAGGACCCCTCCACTTT.